The T cell receptor (beta chain) described here comes from a study of cytomegalovirus exposure and HLA in healthy donors. The study, taken as a whole, reports: Rarity characterized most TCR sequences, yet some public TCRs appeared in many donors.

Measured with immunoSEQ multiplex PCR; TCRdb has only the in-frame clones, and not every one. The repertoire includes over 120,000 clones, about 91% of them detected once, and 4.5% to 5.5% sits in the top ten. Comment on this clone: Antigen: not known.

This CDR3 region has 13 residues. Trimming pared 6 bases from V and 5 bases from J, leaving 13 bases between. Germline V gene data show CDR1 as SGHTA and CDR2 as FQGNSA. This TCR derives from a young man in good health and CMV-seropositive. The sample comprised PBMCs. The rearrangement uses TRBV7-2 and TRBJ2-5; D ambiguous. CDR3 sequence (DNA): TGTGCCAGCAGTCCTATTCCGGTGGAGACCCAGTACTTC. Its translation is CASSPIPVETQYF. Filled out from reference TRBV7-2 and TRBJ2-5, the complete variable domain reads GAGVSQSPSNKVTEKGKDVELRCDPISGHTALYWYRQSLGQGLEFLIYFQGNSAPDKSGLPSDRFSAERTGGSVSTLTIQRTQQEDSAVYLCASSPIPVETQYFGPGTRLLVL.